The 6 T cell receptor beta chains listed next were all sequenced from one sample in a study of control samples from healthy donors and cancer patients. Clones were sequenced by immunoSEQ multiplex PCR, and TCRdb holds only the in-frame ones, with some missing. The data contain about 140,000 clones, around 94% of them seen just once; the ten biggest clones take up over 10%. The sample was blood. These receptors were obtained from a man aged 40-49 years in good health.

The chain recombines TRBV9 with TRBJ2-3; TRBD2 matches at 9 bases. CDR1 is SGDLS and CDR2 is YYNGEE in the germline V gene. The CDR3 extends over 14 amino acids. Unmatched junction bases numbered 5, after V lost 3 bases and J lost 6 bases. CDR3 coding DNA: TGTGCCAGCAGCGCCGGGACTAGCTTGGATACGCAGTATTTT. Translated: CASSAGTSLDTQYF.

This chain joins TRBV5-1 and TRBJ2-2; 9 nucleotides match TRBD1. This CDR3 spans 15 amino acids. Per the germline V gene, CDR1 is SGHRS and CDR2 is YFSETQ. J lost 4 bases, V lost 4 bases, and 5 bases had no gene match. The CDR3: CASSRTGVPTGELFF. The CDR3 nucleotides read TGCGCCAGCAGCAGGACAGGGGTTCCCACCGGGGAGCTGTTTTTT.

The chain carries TRBV2 and TRBJ1-2; 8 bases map to TRBD1. The germline CDR1 and CDR2 sequences are SNHLY and FYNNEI. V shed 7 bases and J 2 bases; nucleotides not matched to a gene: 9. CDR3 length equals 15 residues. CDR3: CASTPRDRFNYGYTF. The CDR3 bases are TGTGCCAGCACCCCACGGGACAGGTTCAACTATGGCTACACCTTC.

The chain carries TRBV6-5 and TRBJ2-6; D may be TRBD2 (6 bases). This CDR3 contains 15 residues. V was clipped by 1 base and J by 2 bases, with 6 bases between them. In germline, CDR1 is MNHEY, CDR2 SVGAGI. CDR3 loop: CASSYWGAGANVLTF. CDR3 bases: TGTGCCAGCAGTTACTGGGGGGCTGGGGCCAACGTCCTGACTTTC.

The gene calls are TRBV5-6 and TRBJ1-1; 8 bases map to TRBD1. The CDR3 totals 13 residues. Germline values: CDR1 SGHDT, CDR2 YYEEEE. Unmatched junction bases numbered 0, after V lost 1 base and J lost 4 bases. The CDR3 DNA follows: TGTGCCAGCAGCTTGACAGGGGGCACTGAAGCTTTCTTT. As protein: CASSLTGGTEAFF. The full variable domain, with the rest looked up from reference TRBV5-6 and TRBJ1-1, is DAGVTQSPTHLIKTRGQQVTLRCSPKSGHDTVSWYQQALGQGPQFIFQYYEEEERQRGNFPDRFSGHQFPNYSSELNVNALLLGDSALYLCASSLTGGTEAFFGQGTRLTVV.

This clone was seen only a few times. The CDR3 DNA is TGTGCCACAGCAGAGTACGTAGGCAGTTGCGTTCTCCACTTT. It translates to CATAEYVGSCVLHF. The chain uses TRBV15 and TRBJ1-6; D remains unclear. Between the trimmed V and J ends, which lost 9 bases and 16 bases, there was a span of 25 bases. CDR3 length equals 14 residues. In germline, CDR1 is LNHNV, CDR2 YYDKDF (reference sequence).